This T cell receptor beta chain was recorded in a study of blood T cell repertoires in COVID-19. Study overall: Nucleic acid was either cDNA or gDNA, and it came from T cells, B-cell-depleted T cells, or PBMCs.

The CDR3 has 11 amino acids. Germline V lookup: CDR1 MNHEY, CDR2 SVGAGI. Trimming took off 6 bases at V and 8 bases at J, with 10 bases between the two ends. As originally analysed: Cell counts per sample came from amplifying reference gene primers. Generated by immunoSEQ multiplex PCR, the TCRdb table keeps only in-frame clones and is missing some. V and J calls and clone size follow that table, whereas D and trimming were derived from the DNA. The repertoire has some 400,000 clones, roughly 86% of them found once; the top ten carry about 10%. The source is a woman aged 25-40 years with COVID-19, enrolled during active disease. V and J are TRBV6-5 and TRBJ1-1, with D unresolved. Input material: peripheral blood. This CDR3 is CASSRGPEAFF. The CDR3 DNA reads TGTGCCAGCAGCCGAGGGCCAGAAGCTTTCTTT.